The present TCR beta chain was sequenced within a study of beta chain features in type 1 diabetes. General study points: People with Type 1 diabetes carried modestly yet significantly shorter TCRB CDR3s in all four CD4+ subsets. PCR might show a preference for shorter templates, equally across patients and controls.

Sequenced material consisted of expressed TCRB transcripts (all of the isolated RNA was reverse transcribed). Generated by immunoSEQ multiplex PCR, the TCRdb table keeps only in-frame clones and is missing some. This repertoire shows 350,000 to 400,000 clones, about 16% found once; its top ten account for 0.019%. CDR1 is SGHVS and CDR2 is FQNEAQ in the germline V gene. Between the trimmed V and J ends, which lost 1 base and 4 bases, there was a span of 10 bases. The CDR3 consists of 14 residues. This clone was counted only a few times. Its antigen remains unidentified. The rearrangement joins TRBV7-8 to TRBJ1-2; possible D gene TRBD1, 5 bases. The clonotype originates from a woman between 18 and 29 years old in good health. Sequenced material: naive CD4+ T cells from blood. Written as DNA, the CDR3 is TGTGCCAGCAGCTTAGATGGGCAGGGCTATGGCTACACCTTC. This gives the protein CASSLDGQGYGYTF.